The 31 T cell receptor beta chains below all came from one sample that was sequenced in a study of T cells in Graves' hyperthyroidism and ophthalmopathy. Researchers took RNA transcripts and amplified the TCR beta CDR3 regions from them. Primed by the HTBI set, a first-round RT-PCR was run on the TCR CDR3. TCRdb fed the multiplex PCR reads into MiXCR, producing one record per CDR3 protein. The profile shows about 400,000 distinct CDR3 sequences, 11% to 15% of them singletons. Sequencing was done on a sample of blood. The source of these receptors is a man aged 50 or older with Graves' ophthalmopathy.

This clonotype was seen once. This may be a read error: a much more frequent sequence differs by one nucleotide. The CDR3 sequence is CASSPATGINYGYTF. The CDR3 DNA sequence: TGTGCCAGCAGCCCGGCGACAGGAATAAACTATGGCTACACCTTC. The gene calls are TRBV7-6 and TRBJ1-2; a possible D gene is TRBD1 (6 bases). Trimming left V 5 bases short and J 2 bases short, with 15 bases between. The V gene's germline CDR1 is SGHVS and CDR2 FNYEAQ. The CDR3 covers 15 residues. The whole variable domain, filled in from reference TRBV7-6 and TRBJ1-2, reads GAGVSQSPRYKVTKRGQDVALRCDPISGHVSLYWYRQALGQGPEFLTYFNYEAQQDKSGLPNDRFSAERPEGSISTLTIQRTEQRDSAMYRCASSPATGINYGYTFGSGTRLTVV.

In its sample, this clonotype was seen many times. The gene calls are TRBV6-1 and TRBJ1-1, with D uncertain. There are 13 residues in the CDR3. The germline V and J ends were trimmed by 5 bases and 6 bases, with 13 bases remaining between them. Germline V gene lookup returns CDR1 MNHNS and CDR2 SASEGT. The chain's CDR3 is CASSSASPSEAFF. CDR3 bases: TGTGCCAGCAGTTCAGCCTCACCCTCTGAAGCTTTCTTT.

At least ten counts were recorded for this clonotype. The chain combines TRBV30 with TRBJ2-2; 7 bases are a match to TRBD2. Trimming took 3 bases from V and 4 from J; bases not matched to a gene: 2. Germline V lookup: CDR1 GTSNPN, CDR2 SVGIG (reference sequence). This CDR3 is 13 amino acids long. The CDR3 here is CAWRLASTGELFF. In DNA, the CDR3 is TGTGCCTGGAGACTAGCGAGCACCGGGGAGCTGTTTTTT.

There are many counts of this clonotype. The chain carries TRBV3-1 and TRBJ2-7; weak D call: TRBD2 (6 bases). The CDR3 has 14 residues. Per the germline V gene, CDR1 is LGHDT and CDR2 is YNNKEL (reference sequence). Trimming removed 0 bases at V and 5 bases at J, with 11 bases between. In DNA form, the CDR3 reads TGTGCCAGCAGCCAAGAGGCGGGATACCACGAGCAGTACTTC. It is translated as CASSQEAGYHEQYF.

The rearrangement links TRBV7-3 to TRBJ2-1, with no clear D. V shed 8 bases and J shed 6 bases, with 14 bases lying between them. Germline-derived CDR1 and CDR2 are SGHTA and FQGTGA. The CDR3 is 13 residues long. The CDR3 bases are TGTGCCAGCTCGCGGAGCAGACTCAATGAGCAGTTCTTC. This translates into CASSRSRLNEQFF.

This clonotype was recorded a few times. The chain recombines TRBV6-1 with TRBJ1-5; D remains unclear. The V gene's germline CDR1 is MNHNS and CDR2 SASEGT. The CDR3 consists of 14 residues. Trimming stripped 6 bases from V and 2 bases from J, with 11 bases between. CDR3 coding DNA: TGTGCCAGCAGCCAACGGAGGCGCAATCAGCCCCAGCATTTT. Residues: CASSQRRRNQPQHF.

The chain joins TRBV27 to TRBJ1-5; D is uncertain. The V and J ends lost 1 base and 0 bases respectively, with 13 bases between them. CDR1 MNHEY and CDR2 SMNVEV come from the germline V gene (reference sequence). The CDR3 consists of 17 residues. The CDR3 nucleotides are TGTGCCAGCAGTTTATTTTCCGTCCCAAATAGCAATCAGCCCCAGCATTTT. This gives the protein CASSLFSVPNSNQPQHF.

This chain joins TRBV28 and TRBJ2-1; 14 nucleotides line up with TRBD2. This CDR3 comprises 19 residues. The V gene end was trimmed by 4 bases and the J gene end by 7 bases; junction bases not matched to a gene: 15. The germline V gene has CDR1 MDHEN and CDR2 SYDVKM. CDR3 nucleotides: TGTGCCAGCAGTTCGCCGAGAGTGAGGGGACTAGCGGGAGTAAATGAGCAGTTCTTC. Translating gives CASSSPRVRGLAGVNEQFF.

This clonotype was picked up many times. The J gene is TRBJ1-2, the V gene TRBV18, with TRBD1 identical over 11 bases. Trimming removed 0 bases from V and 0 bases from J; junction bases left unmatched: 3. This CDR3 region has 17 residues. Germline loops: CDR1 KGHSH, CDR2 LQKENI. CDR3 nucleotides: TGTGCCAGCTCACCACCCGGGACAGGGGGATCTAACTATGGCTACACCTTC. It encodes CASSPPGTGGSNYGYTF.

This clonotype occurred a few times. V and J are TRBV27 and TRBJ1-1; no firm D call. Germline assignment: CDR1 MNHEY and CDR2 SMNVEV (reference sequence). This CDR3 has 12 amino acids. V shed 6 bases and J shed 8 bases, with 13 bases lying between them. In DNA form, the CDR3 reads TGTGCCAGCAGCCCCGCCTTCCCCGAAGCTTTCTTT. Protein sequence: CASSPAFPEAFF.

This clonotype came up many times. The chain is built from TRBV11-1 and TRBJ2-1; no definite D call. The CDR3 is made up of 15 amino acids. CDR1 is SGHAT and CDR2 is FQDESV in the germline V gene (reference sequence). The V and J ends lost 4 bases and 2 bases respectively, with 12 bases between them. CDR3 in DNA: TGTGCCAGCAGCTCATCGGATACTCCCTACAATGAGCAGTTCTTC. Its translation: CASSSSDTPYNEQFF.

The chain links TRBV29-1 to TRBJ1-1; D possibly corresponds to TRBD1 (5 bases). Germline-derived CDR1 and CDR2 are SQVTM and ANQGSEA. V was shortened by 0 bases and J by 1 base, with 12 bases between the two germline ends. This CDR3 has 15 residues. The CDR3 DNA reads as TGCAGCGTTGAAGATCTCGGGGGGGGGAACACTGAAGCTTTCTTT. Its protein is CSVEDLGGGNTEAFF.

This clonotype was counted only a few times. The J gene is TRBJ1-2, the V gene TRBV20-1; the D gene is possibly TRBD1 (6 bases). Germline CDR1 DFQATT, CDR2 SNEGSKA (reference sequence). V lost 2 bases to trimming and J lost 3 bases, with 16 bases between them. There are 15 residues in the CDR3. The CDR3 bases are TGCAGTGCTAGACCCGGACAGCCTGGGGACTATGGCTACACCTTC. The encoded protein is CSARPGQPGDYGYTF.

As for this clonotype: This may be a read error, as it is one base from a much larger clone. This chain links TRBV20-1 with TRBJ2-1, with 8 bases matching TRBD2. CDR3 size: 13 residues. CDR1 DFQATT and CDR2 SNEGSKA come from the germline V gene (reference sequence). The junction had 10 bases not matched to a gene; V was cut back by 5 bases and J by 10 bases. In DNA form, the CDR3 reads TGCAGTGCTCCCAGCGGGAGTAGCCACGAGCAGTTCTTC. This codes for CSAPSGSSHEQFF.

This chain connects TRBV2 to TRBJ1-4; possible D gene TRBD1, 5 bases. Trimming took 5 bases from V and 3 from J, leaving 16 bases between them. The CDR3 has 16 residues. Germline CDR1 and CDR2: SNHLY and FYNNEI. For the CDR3, the DNA is TGTGCCAGCAGTAAACGTCCAGGGTCGGCTAATGAAAAACTGTTTTTT. Translation gives CASSKRPGSANEKLFF.

This clonotype was observed a handful of times. CDR3 sequence: CASKRTSGTEGKTQYF. CDR3 DNA: TGTGCCAGTAAGCGGACTAGCGGTACCGAGGGGAAGACCCAGTACTTC. The chain combines TRBV19 with TRBJ2-5; 10 bases agree with TRBD2. Looked up from germline, CDR1 is LNHDA and CDR2 is SQIVND (reference sequence). There are 16 residues in the CDR3. J was trimmed by 6 bases and V by 7 bases; bases with no gene match: 14.

This chain connects TRBV6-1 to TRBJ2-1; 15 nucleotides agree with TRBD2. Unmatched junction bases numbered 10, after V lost 2 bases and J lost 8 bases. Germline V gives CDR1 MNHNS, CDR2 SASEGT. There are 18 residues in the CDR3. CDR3 nucleotide sequence: TGTGCCAGCAGTGAACCAGGACTAGCGGGAGGGCCTATTCATGAGCAGTTCTTC. Its protein is CASSEPGLAGGPIHEQFF.

This clonotype was detected many times. J is TRBJ2-3 and V is TRBV7-3, with D unclear. The V gene lost 0 bases and the J gene lost 2 bases, with 3 bases spanning the gap. This CDR3 is built from 13 residues. CDR1 and CDR2 from the germline V gene are SGHTA and FQGTGA. The DNA for the CDR3 is TGTGCCAGCAGCTTAACTACCACAGATACGCAGTATTTT. Amino acids: CASSLTTTDTQYF. Full variable domain (rest looked up from reference TRBV7-3 and TRBJ2-3): GAGVSQTPSNKVTEKGKYVELRCDPISGHTALYWYRQSLGQGPEFLIYFQGTGAADDSGLPNDRFFAVRPEGSVSTLKIQRTERGDSAVYLCASSLTTTDTQYFGPGTRLTVL.

CDR3 amino acids: CASSQIGLAVPDTQYF. In DNA, the CDR3 is TGCGCCAGCAGCCAAATCGGACTAGCGGTTCCAGATACGCAGTATTTT. The rearrangement uses TRBV4-1 and TRBJ2-3; 10 bases map to TRBD2. The CDR3 is 16 amino acids. Looked up from germline, CDR1 is MGHRA and CDR2 is YSYEKL. V dropped 2 bases and J dropped 4; count of bases not matched to a gene: 6.

Ten or more counts support this clonotype. The genes are TRBV24-1 and TRBJ2-5; D tentatively reads TRBD1 or TRBD2 (6 bases each). The CDR3 sequence is 15 residues long. V was trimmed by 1 base and J by 1 base, leaving 9 bases between them. Germline V gene data show CDR1 as KGHDR and CDR2 as SFDVKD. The chain's CDR3 is CATSDLRGAQETQYF. The CDR3 DNA reads as TGTGCCACCAGTGATTTAAGGGGGGCCCAAGAGACCCAGTACTTC.

This clonotype was recorded at least ten times. The chain combines TRBV5-4 with TRBJ2-3, with D unresolved. V was pared by 3 bases and J by 0 bases, with 11 bases between. CDR3 length: 15 residues. The germline V gene encodes CDR1 SGHNT and CDR2 YYREEE (reference sequence). The CDR3 reads CASSSFTVSTDTQYF. The CDR3 DNA reads as TGTGCCAGCAGCTCCTTCACGGTTAGCACAGATACGCAGTATTTT.

This clonotype was observed at least ten times. The rearrangement links TRBV2 to TRBJ2-3; TRBD2 matches at 9 bases. CDR3 size: 15 residues. The germline V gene has CDR1 SNHLY and CDR2 FYNNEI. The V segment lost 6 bases and the J segment 6 bases; nucleotides outside the gene matches: 10. The CDR3 DNA reads as TGTGCCAGCAGACTACTAGCGGGCCGCGGGGATACGCAGTATTTT. Encoded protein: CASRLLAGRGDTQYF.

V usage is TRBV2 and J usage is TRBJ2-2, with unresolved D. The V gene's germline CDR1 is SNHLY and CDR2 FYNNEI. The CDR3 is 16 amino acids. Trimming left V 2 bases short and J 1 base short, with 11 bases between. The CDR3 reads CASSENLGRNTGELFF. In DNA, the CDR3 is TGTGCCAGCAGTGAAAATTTAGGCAGGAACACCGGGGAGCTGTTTTTT.

This clonotype was seen more than once but under ten times. The V call is TRBV7-2, the J call TRBJ2-7, with 9 bases identical to TRBD2. Germline assignment: CDR1 SGHTA and CDR2 FQGNSA. The CDR3 is 17 residues long. V shed 6 bases and J 4 bases; nucleotides not matched to a gene: 16. The DNA for the CDR3 is TGTGCCAGCAGTCGCCCGGGAAGCGGGAGGATCGGATACGAGCAGTACTTC. It encodes CASSRPGSGRIGYEQYF. Full variable domain (remainder filled in from reference TRBV7-2 and TRBJ2-7): GAGVSQSPSNKVTEKGKDVELRCDPISGHTALYWYRQSLGQGLEFLIYFQGNSAPDKSGLPSDRFSAERTGGSVSTLTIQRTQQEDSAVYLCASSRPGSGRIGYEQYFGPGTRLTVT.

The chain joins TRBV29-1 to TRBJ1-2; D remains ambiguous. This CDR3 is built from 15 residues. V gave up 0 bases and J gave up 0 bases, with 11 bases separating them. CDR1 is SQVTM and CDR2 is ANQGSEA in the germline V gene. As DNA, the CDR3 is TGCAGCGTTGAAGATCGGGCAGAAACTAACTATGGCTACACCTTC. This codes for CSVEDRAETNYGYTF.

V gene TRBV5-4 combines with J gene TRBJ1-6, with D possibly matching TRBD1 (5 bases). This CDR3 is 14 amino acids long. Germline CDR1 and CDR2: SGHNT and YYREEE (reference sequence). V lost 2 bases, J lost 9 bases, and 12 bases lay in between. Here the CDR3 DNA reads TGTGCCAGCAGCTTACAGGAACCGGGTTCACCCCTCCACTTT. It is translated as CASSLQEPGSPLHF.

This clonotype was counted a few times. The V gene is TRBV4-1, the J gene TRBJ2-5, with D possibly being TRBD1 or TRBD2 (5 bases each). The germline CDR1 and CDR2 sequences are MGHRA and YSYEKL. V was pared by 1 base and J by 10 bases, with 7 bases between. The CDR3 totals 11 residues. CDR3 nucleotides: TGCGCCAGCAGCCAAGGGGGGAGCCAGTACTTC. It yields the protein CASSQGGSQYF.

Note on this clonotype: A read error may be the cause here, since a much bigger clone is one base away. The chain has TRBV3-1 and TRBJ2-1, with 7 bases lining up with TRBD2. There are 14 residues in the CDR3. Germline V gives CDR1 LGHDT, CDR2 YNNKEL (reference sequence). V shed 4 bases and J 5 bases; nucleotides not matched to a gene: 5. CDR3 region: CASSLPSGDNEQFF. CDR3 bases: TGTGCCAGCAGCCTGCCTAGCGGAGACAATGAGCAGTTCTTC.

The CDR3 reads CASSLEEGKVFGYTF. The CDR3 DNA sequence: TGTGCCAGCAGCTTAGAGGAGGGAAAAGTGTTTGGCTACACCTTC. This chain joins TRBV13 and TRBJ1-2; no clear D. The germline CDR1 and CDR2 sequences are PRHDT and FYEKMQ (reference sequence). This CDR3 is 15 amino acids long. Trimming stripped 1 base from V and 7 bases from J, with 16 bases between.

This clonotype was counted between two and nine times. The gene calls are TRBV20-1 and TRBJ1-1, with D unresolved. Per the germline V gene, CDR1 is DFQATT and CDR2 is SNEGSKA (reference sequence). The CDR3 sequence is 14 residues long. The germline V and J ends were trimmed by 6 bases and 2 bases, with 16 bases remaining between them. DNA of the CDR3: TGCAGTGCCTTGAGAGGGCAGACAAACACTGAAGCTTTCTTT. This translates into CSALRGQTNTEAFF.

This rearrangement joins TRBV29-1 to TRBJ1-2, with no clear D. V was cut by 0 bases and J by 8 bases, with 7 bases left in between. This CDR3 has 11 amino acids. Germline-derived CDR1 and CDR2 are SQVTM and ANQGSEA. CDR3 residues: CSVEERGGYTF. The CDR3 bases are TGCAGCGTTGAAGAACGTGGAGGCTACACCTTC. The variable domain in full, with the rest retrieved from reference TRBV29-1 and TRBJ1-2, is SAVISQKPSRDICQRGTSLTIQCQVDSQVTMMFWYRQQPGQSLTLIATANQGSEATYESGFVIDKFPISRPNLTFSTLTVSNMSPEDSSIYLCSVEERGGYTFGSGTRLTVV.